This TCR beta chain comes out of a study of shared clonotypes between healthy human individuals. Study in general: Donors consisted of two women and a few men between 18 and 49.

Produced via immunoSEQ multiplex PCR; TCRdb's table is partial and in-frame only. The sample consists of about 2 million clones, around 96% of them appearing once. Study-wide results and limits: Non-shared clonotypes had lower generation probabilities than clonotypes shared by all four sorted-subset donors. Naive CD4 clonotypes were shared across a handful of donors at 5% to 6%.

This clone has just one count. Its antigen is as yet unknown. CD45RO-negative, CCR7-positively selected cells formed the naive CD8 fraction, excluding terminally differentiated effector memory CD45RA+ cells. The germline gives CDR1 SGHRS, CDR2 YFSETQ. The CDR3 has 15 residues. J gave up 3 bases and V 3 bases, and 4 bases lay outside the gene matches. Sequencing was performed on naive CD8+ T cells sorted from blood. V usage is TRBV5-1 and J usage is TRBJ2-1; 9 bases are a match to TRBD2. The receptor comes from a man younger than 35 in good health. The CDR3 here is CASSYSGGDYNEQFF. In nucleotides, the CDR3 is TGCGCCAGCAGCTATAGCGGGGGAGACTACAATGAGCAGTTCTTC.